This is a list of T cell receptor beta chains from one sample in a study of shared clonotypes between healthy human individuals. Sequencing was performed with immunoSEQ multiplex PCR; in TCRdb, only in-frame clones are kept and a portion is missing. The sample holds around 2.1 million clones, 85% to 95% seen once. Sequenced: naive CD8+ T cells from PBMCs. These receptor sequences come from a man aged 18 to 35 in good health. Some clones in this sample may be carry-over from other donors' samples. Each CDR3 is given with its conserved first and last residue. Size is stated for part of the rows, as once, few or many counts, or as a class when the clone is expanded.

CASSFPLRQTGELFF | - | TRBV28
CASSLRQSYEQYF | - | TRBV5-7
CASSSGVAEQYF | once | TRBV5-6
CASSYPLARLAPGTEAFF | - | TRBV5-5
CASSPGGLGTEAFF | - | TRBV9
CASSDLAGGPSDEQFF | once | TRBV6-1
CASSEGTSGRSDTQYF | - | TRBV9
CASSFVGPGELFF | - | TRBV27
CASSLPGLFYEQYF | - | TRBV28
CASSPHYEQYF | - | TRBV11-3
CASSLDTTGNTIYF | - | TRBV5-4
CASSYPGQGFANGYTF | - | TRBV7-9
CASSEGGRGYGYTF | - | TRBV6-4
CASSQPRDREYEQYF | - | TRBV16
CASSLQERPYEQYF | - | TRBV11-2
CASRLRDSSYEQYF | - | TRBV28
CASSGRGVYNEQFF | once | TRBV19
CASSLVVGYEQYF | - | TRBV19
CASSLVWDAHQKQFF | - | TRBV7-9
CASRLTGKTGNSPLHF | - | TRBV7-6
CAWSTPGLANPLDEQFF | - | TRBV30
CATSRGRRQGYEQYF | - | TRBV15